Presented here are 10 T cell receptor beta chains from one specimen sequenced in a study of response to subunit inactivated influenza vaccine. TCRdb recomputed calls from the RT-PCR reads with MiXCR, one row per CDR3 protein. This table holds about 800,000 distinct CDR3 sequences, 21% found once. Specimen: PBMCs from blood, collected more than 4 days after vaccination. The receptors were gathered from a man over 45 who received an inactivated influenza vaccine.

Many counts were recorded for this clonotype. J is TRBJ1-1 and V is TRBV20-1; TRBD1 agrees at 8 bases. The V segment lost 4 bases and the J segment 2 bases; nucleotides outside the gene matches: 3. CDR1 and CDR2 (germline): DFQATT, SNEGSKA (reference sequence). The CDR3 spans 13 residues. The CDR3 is CSATQGGNTEAFF. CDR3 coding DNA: TGCAGTGCTACACAGGGGGGAAACACTGAAGCTTTCTTT.

The CDR3 sequence: CASSLQREGYTF. The CDR3 DNA reads as TGCGCCAGCAGCTTGCAGCGGGAAGGCTACACCTTC. The chain joins TRBV5-1 to TRBJ1-2; D is undetermined. Germline assignment: CDR1 SGHRS and CDR2 YFSETQ. The V end lost 1 base, the J end lost 8 bases, and 9 bases lay between the germline ends. The CDR3 extends over 12 amino acids.

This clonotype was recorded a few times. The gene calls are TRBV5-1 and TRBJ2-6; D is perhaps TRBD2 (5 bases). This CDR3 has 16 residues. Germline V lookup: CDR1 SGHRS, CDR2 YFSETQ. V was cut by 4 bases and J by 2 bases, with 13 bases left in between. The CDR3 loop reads CASSEFGEAGANVLTF. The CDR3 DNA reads TGCGCCAGCAGCGAGTTCGGGGAAGCTGGGGCCAACGTCCTGACTTTC.

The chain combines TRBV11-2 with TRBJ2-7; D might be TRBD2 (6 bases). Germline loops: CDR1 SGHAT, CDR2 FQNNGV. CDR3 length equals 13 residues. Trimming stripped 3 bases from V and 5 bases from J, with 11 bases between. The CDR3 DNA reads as TGTGCCAGCAGCTTTGGAGGGTTCCACGAGCAGTACTTC. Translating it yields CASSFGGFHEQYF.

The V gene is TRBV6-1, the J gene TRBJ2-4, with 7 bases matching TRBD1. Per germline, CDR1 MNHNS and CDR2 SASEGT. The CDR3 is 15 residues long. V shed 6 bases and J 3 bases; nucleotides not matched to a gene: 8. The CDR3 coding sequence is TGTGCCAGCAGAGAGAACAGGGGTGGCAAAAACATTCAGTACTTC. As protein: CASRENRGGKNIQYF.

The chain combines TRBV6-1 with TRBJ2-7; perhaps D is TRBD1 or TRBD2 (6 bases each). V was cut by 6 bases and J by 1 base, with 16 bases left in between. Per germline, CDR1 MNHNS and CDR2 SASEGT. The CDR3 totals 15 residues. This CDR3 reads CASRPGAGKSYEQYF. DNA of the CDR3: TGTGCCAGCAGGCCGGGGGCAGGAAAGTCCTACGAGCAGTACTTC.

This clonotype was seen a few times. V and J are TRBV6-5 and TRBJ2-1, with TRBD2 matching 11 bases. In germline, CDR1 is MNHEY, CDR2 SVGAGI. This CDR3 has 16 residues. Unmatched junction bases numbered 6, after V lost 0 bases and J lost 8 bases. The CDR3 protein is CASSYSWGLAAYEQFF. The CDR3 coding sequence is TGTGCCAGCAGTTACTCGTGGGGACTAGCGGCCTATGAGCAGTTCTTC.

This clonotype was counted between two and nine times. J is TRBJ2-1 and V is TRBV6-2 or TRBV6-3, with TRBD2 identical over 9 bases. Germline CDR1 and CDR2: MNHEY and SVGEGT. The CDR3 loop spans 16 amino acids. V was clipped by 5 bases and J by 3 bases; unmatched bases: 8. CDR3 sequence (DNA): TGTGCCAGCAGTCCCCAGAAGCGGGGGGTCTACAATGAGCAGTTCTTC. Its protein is CASSPQKRGVYNEQFF.

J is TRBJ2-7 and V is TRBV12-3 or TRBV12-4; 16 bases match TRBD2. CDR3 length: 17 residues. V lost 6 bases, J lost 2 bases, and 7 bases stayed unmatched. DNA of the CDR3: TGTGCCAGCAGGGGACTAGCGGGAGGGCGGAGGGCCTACGAGCAGTACTTC. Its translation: CASRGLAGGRRAYEQYF.

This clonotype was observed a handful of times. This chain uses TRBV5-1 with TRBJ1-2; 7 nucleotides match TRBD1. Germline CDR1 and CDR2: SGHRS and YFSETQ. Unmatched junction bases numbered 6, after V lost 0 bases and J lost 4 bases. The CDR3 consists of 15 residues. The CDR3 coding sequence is TGCGCCAGCAGCTTGGCCGACAGGGTTCGCTATGGCTACACCTTC. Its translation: CASSLADRVRYGYTF.